In this sample, the clone carrying this T cell receptor (beta chain) turned up many times. CDR1 is MDHEN, CDR2 SYDVKM, per germline. This CDR3 is 12 amino acids long. Trimming took off 6 bases at V and 1 base at J, with 6 bases between the two ends. This record comes from a study of T cells in Graves' hyperthyroidism and ophthalmopathy. The TCR beta CDR3 regions underwent amplification using RNA transcripts as the source. A set of HTBI primers served as the primers for a first-round RT-PCR of the TCR CDR3. Each CDR3 protein is one row after TCRdb ran MiXCR on the multiplex PCR reads. Of roughly 380,000 distinct CDR3 sequences in the sample, around 13% were seen once. Uncontrolled infection, other autoimmune disease, pregnancy or lactation led to exclusion. The authors obtained PBMCs from roughly 10 ml of fresh peripheral blood.

Material: blood. The chain is built from TRBV28 and TRBJ1-1; no clear D. This clonotype was obtained from a woman aged 60-75 years with Graves' hyperthyroidism. The CDR3, as DNA: TGTGCCAGCAGGGTTCAGAACACTGAAGCTTTCTTT. Protein: CASRVQNTEAFF.